This T cell receptor beta chain emerged from a study of identical twins. It was template switching that added a universal primer site, and there were unique molecular identifiers on the cDNA. MiXCR, run by TCRdb on the 5' RACE reads, gives a single entry per CDR3 protein. The profile shows about 240,000 distinct CDR3 sequences, approximately 7.9% of them singletons. A remark on this clonotype: Its antigen is unknown.

Whole-study results and caveats: Abundant cord blood beta clonotypes carried fewer insertions; memory repertoires showed none. It was possible that invariant MAIT and iNKT cells partly confounded the zero-insertion analyses.

The V gene's germline CDR1 is SEHNR and CDR2 FQNEAQ (reference sequence). The CDR3 has 17 amino acids. Trimming took 4 bases from V and 5 from J, leaving 23 bases between them. This sample was shared with a second study, whose subject was yellow fever vaccine responses in identical twins. That paper adds: Vaccine-induced T cell responses in twins were reportedly observed to appear partly convergent, partly personalized.

The sample taken for sequencing was CD8+ T cells sorted from blood. This receptor was identified in a young woman in good health. The V call is TRBV7-9, the J call TRBJ2-5; D tentatively fits TRBD1 or TRBD2 (6 bases each). CDR3 nucleotides: TGTGCCAGCAGCTACCCCGAACAGGGAGGTAACGAGGAGACCCAGTACTTC. Amino acids: CASSYPEQGGNEETQYF.